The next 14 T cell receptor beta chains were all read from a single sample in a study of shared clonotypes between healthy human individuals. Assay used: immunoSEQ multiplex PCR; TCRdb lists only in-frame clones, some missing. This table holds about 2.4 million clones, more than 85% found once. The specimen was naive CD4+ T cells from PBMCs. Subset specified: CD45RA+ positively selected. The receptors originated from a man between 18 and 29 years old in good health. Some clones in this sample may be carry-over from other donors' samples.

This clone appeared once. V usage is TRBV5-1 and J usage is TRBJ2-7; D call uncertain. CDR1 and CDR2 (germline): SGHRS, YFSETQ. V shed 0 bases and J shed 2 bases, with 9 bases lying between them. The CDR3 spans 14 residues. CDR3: CASSLGSLTYEQYF. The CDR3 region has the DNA TGCGCCAGCAGCTTGGGGTCGCTGACCTACGAGCAGTACTTC.

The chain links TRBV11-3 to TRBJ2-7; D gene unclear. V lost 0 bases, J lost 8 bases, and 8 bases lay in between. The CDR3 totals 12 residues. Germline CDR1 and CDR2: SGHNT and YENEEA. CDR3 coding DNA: TGTGCCAGCAGCTTAGATGGCACTAAGCAGTACTTC. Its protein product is CASSLDGTKQYF.

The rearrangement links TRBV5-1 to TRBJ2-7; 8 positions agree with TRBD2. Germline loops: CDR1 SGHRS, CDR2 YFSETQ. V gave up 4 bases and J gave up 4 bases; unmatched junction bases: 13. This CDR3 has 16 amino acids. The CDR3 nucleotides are TGCGCCAGCAGCGCAAAAACCGGGACTAGTGGATACGAGCAGTACTTC. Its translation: CASSAKTGTSGYEQYF.

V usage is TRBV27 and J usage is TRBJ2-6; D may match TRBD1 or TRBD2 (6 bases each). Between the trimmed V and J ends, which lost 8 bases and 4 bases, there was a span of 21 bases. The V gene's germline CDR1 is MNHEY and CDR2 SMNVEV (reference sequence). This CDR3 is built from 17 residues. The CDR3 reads CASADRVGGSGANVLTF. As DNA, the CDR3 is TGTGCCAGCGCCGATAGAGTCGGGGGCTCCGGGGCCAACGTCCTGACTTTC. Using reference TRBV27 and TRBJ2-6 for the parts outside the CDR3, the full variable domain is EAQVTQNPRYLITVTGKKLTVTCSQNMNHEYMSWYRQDPGLGLRQIYYSMNVEVTDKGDVPEGYKVSRKEKRNFPLILESPSPNQTSLYFCASADRVGGSGANVLTFGAGSRLTVL.

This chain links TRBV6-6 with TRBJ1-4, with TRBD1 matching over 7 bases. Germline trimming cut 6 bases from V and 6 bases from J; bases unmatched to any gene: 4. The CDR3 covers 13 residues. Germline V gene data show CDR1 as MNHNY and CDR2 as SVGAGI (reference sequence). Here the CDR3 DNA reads TGTGCCAGCAGACGACAGGGTTATGAAAAACTGTTTTTT. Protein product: CASRRQGYEKLFF.

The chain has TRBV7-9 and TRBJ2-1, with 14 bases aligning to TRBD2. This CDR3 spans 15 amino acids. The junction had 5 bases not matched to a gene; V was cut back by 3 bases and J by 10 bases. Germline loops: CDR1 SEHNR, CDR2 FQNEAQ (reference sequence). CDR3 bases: TGTGCCAGCAGCTTGGGACTAGCGGGAGCGGGCGAGCAGTTCTTC. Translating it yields CASSLGLAGAGEQFF. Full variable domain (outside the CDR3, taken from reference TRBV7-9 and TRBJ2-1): DTGVSQNPRHKITKRGQNVTFRCDPISEHNRLYWYRQTLGQGPEFLTYFQNEAQLEKSRLLSDRFSAERPKGSFSTLEIQRTEQGDSAMYLCASSLGLAGAGEQFFGPGTRLTVL.

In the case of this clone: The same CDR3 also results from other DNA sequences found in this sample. CDR3 DNA: TGTGCCAGCAGAGGGACAGGGGCTCCGAACACTGAAGCTTTCTTT. It encodes CASRGTGAPNTEAFF. The chain recombines TRBV2 with TRBJ1-1; TRBD1 agrees at 10 bases. The CDR3 runs 15 residues. The V segment lost 6 bases and the J segment 1 base; nucleotides outside the gene matches: 5. In germline, CDR1 is SNHLY, CDR2 FYNNEI.

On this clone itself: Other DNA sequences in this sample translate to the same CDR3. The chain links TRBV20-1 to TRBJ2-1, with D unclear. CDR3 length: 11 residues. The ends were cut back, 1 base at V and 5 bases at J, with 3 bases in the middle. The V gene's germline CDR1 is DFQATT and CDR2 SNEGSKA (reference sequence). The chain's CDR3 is CSARADNEQFF. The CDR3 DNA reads TGCAGTGCTAGAGCCGACAATGAGCAGTTCTTC.

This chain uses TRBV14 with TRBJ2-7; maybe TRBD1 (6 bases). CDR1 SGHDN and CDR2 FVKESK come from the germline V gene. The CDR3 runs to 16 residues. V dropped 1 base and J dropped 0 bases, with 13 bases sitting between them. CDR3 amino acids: CASSQVRRGSSYEQYF. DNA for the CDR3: TGTGCCAGCAGCCAAGTCCGCAGGGGTAGCTCCTACGAGCAGTACTTC. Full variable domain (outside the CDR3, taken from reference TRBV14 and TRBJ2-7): EAGVTQFPSHSVIEKGQTVTLRCDPISGHDNLYWYRRVMGKEIKFLLHFVKESKQDESGMPNNRFLAERTGGTYSTLKVQPAELEDSGVYFCASSQVRRGSSYEQYFGPGTRLTVT.

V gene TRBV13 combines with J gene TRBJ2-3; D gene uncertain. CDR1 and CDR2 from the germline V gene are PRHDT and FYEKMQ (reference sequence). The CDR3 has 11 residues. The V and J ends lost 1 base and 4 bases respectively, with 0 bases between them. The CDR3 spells CASSLADTQYF. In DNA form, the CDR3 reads TGTGCCAGCAGCTTAGCAGATACGCAGTATTTT.

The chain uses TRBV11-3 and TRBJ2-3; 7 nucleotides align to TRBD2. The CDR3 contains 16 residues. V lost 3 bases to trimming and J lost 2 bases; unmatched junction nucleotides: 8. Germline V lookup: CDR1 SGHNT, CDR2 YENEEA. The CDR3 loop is CASSLIERDPTDTQYF. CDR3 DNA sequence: TGTGCCAGCAGCTTGATAGAGCGGGATCCCACAGATACGCAGTATTTT.

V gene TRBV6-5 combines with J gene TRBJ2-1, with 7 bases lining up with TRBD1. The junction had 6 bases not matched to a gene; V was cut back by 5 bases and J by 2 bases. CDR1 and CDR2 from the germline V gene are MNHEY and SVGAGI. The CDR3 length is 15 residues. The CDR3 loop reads CASSSDRAAYNEQFF. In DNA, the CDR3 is TGTGCCAGCAGTAGCGACAGGGCCGCCTACAATGAGCAGTTCTTC.

The CDR3 nucleotides are TGTGCCAGCAGTTGGGGAACTAACTATGGCTACACCTTC. This encodes CASSWGTNYGYTF. The chain recombines TRBV28 with TRBJ1-2; D gene unclear. The germline gives CDR1 MDHEN, CDR2 SYDVKM. The CDR3 spans 13 residues. V was shortened by 4 bases and J by 0 bases, with 6 bases between the two germline ends.

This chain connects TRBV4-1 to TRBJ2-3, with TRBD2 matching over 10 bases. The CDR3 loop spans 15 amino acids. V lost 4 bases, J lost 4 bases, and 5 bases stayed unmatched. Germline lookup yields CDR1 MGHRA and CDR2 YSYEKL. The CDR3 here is CASSRGTSEADTQYF. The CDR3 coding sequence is TGCGCCAGCAGCCGGGGGACTAGCGAAGCAGATACGCAGTATTTT.